The 13 T cell receptor beta chains below were found in one sample sequenced in a study of blood T cell repertoires in COVID-19. The table came from immunoSEQ multiplex PCR; TCRdb's copy has only in-frame clones and leaves some out. The profile covers 250,000 to 350,000 clones, with 85% to 90% appearing a single time and over 2% taken by the ten largest. Material for sequencing was PBMCs or T cells enriched from blood (not recorded which). These receptors were taken from a woman aged 18-29 years who had recovered from COVID-19.

In this sample, this clone turned up once. The rearrangement joins TRBV29-1 to TRBJ1-2, with D possibly being TRBD1 (6 bases). Per germline, CDR1 SQVTM and CDR2 ANQGSEA. The length of the CDR3 is 16 residues. V was clipped by 4 bases and J by 6 bases, with 24 bases between them. The CDR3 nucleotides are TGCAGCGTTGGGACAGCTGAGTATGAGGGGGTGGATGGCTACACCTTC. This sequence encodes CSVGTAEYEGVDGYTF. Drawing the rest from reference TRBV29-1 and TRBJ1-2, the complete variable domain is SAVISQKPSRDICQRGTSLTIQCQVDSQVTMMFWYRQQPGQSLTLIATANQGSEATYESGFVIDKFPISRPNLTFSTLTVSNMSPEDSSIYLCSVGTAEYEGVDGYTFGSGTRLTVV.

This clone was picked up one time. The J gene is TRBJ2-7, the V gene TRBV4-2, with 9 bases matching TRBD2. The CDR3 has 17 residues. Germline CDR1 is LGHNA and CDR2 is YNFKEQ. J was trimmed by 0 bases and V by 4 bases; bases with no gene match: 10. The CDR3 spells CASSPGGAGGSSYEQYF. The CDR3 region has the DNA TGTGCCAGCAGCCCGGGGGGAGCGGGGGGTTCCTCCTACGAGCAGTACTTC.

CDR3 bases: TGCGCCAGCAGCGAAGGGGGCGGAGATGGCTACACCTTC. Its protein is CASSEGGGDGYTF. The chain employs TRBV5-1 and TRBJ1-2; 7 bases are shared with TRBD1. This CDR3 is 13 amino acids long. The germline CDR1 and CDR2 sequences are SGHRS and YFSETQ. The J segment lost 6 bases and the V segment lost 4 bases, leaving 6 bases of the junction unmatched.

The chain recombines TRBV9 with TRBJ2-3; TRBD2 aligns across 8 bases. From germline, CDR1 is SGDLS and CDR2 YYNGEE. Unmatched junction bases numbered 0, after V lost 2 bases and J lost 1 base. The CDR3 is 14 residues long. For the CDR3, the DNA is TGTGCCAGCAGCGTTAGCGGGGGCACAGATACGCAGTATTTT. Encoded protein: CASSVSGGTDTQYF.

The V call is TRBV6-5, the J call TRBJ2-5, with a possible D match to TRBD1 (6 bases). Trimming stripped 5 bases from V and 5 bases from J, with 18 bases between. The germline V gene encodes CDR1 MNHEY and CDR2 SVGAGI. This CDR3 comprises 15 residues. The CDR3 region is CASSTLGSRGETQYF. CDR3 coding DNA: TGTGCCAGCAGTACTCTGGGATCCAGGGGTGAGACCCAGTACTTC.

This clone came up once. The chain employs TRBV19 and TRBJ2-1, with 10 bases aligning to TRBD1. Germline V CDR1 and CDR2: LNHDA, SQIVND (reference sequence). J gave up 7 bases and V 5 bases, and 8 bases lay outside the gene matches. This CDR3 comprises 15 residues. The chain's CDR3 is CASSLDRGRLNEQFF. The CDR3 nucleotides read TGTGCCAGTAGTCTCGACAGGGGGCGCTTAAATGAGCAGTTCTTC.

V gene TRBV9 combines with J gene TRBJ1-1, with no clear D. The CDR3 length is 13 residues. Germline V gene sequence: CDR1 SGDLS, CDR2 YYNGEE. V lost 0 bases, J lost 1 base, and 4 bases lay in between. The chain's CDR3 is CASSVAWNTEAFF. Written as DNA, the CDR3 is TGTGCCAGCAGCGTAGCCTGGAACACTGAAGCTTTCTTT.

The genes are TRBV9 and TRBJ1-5; no reliable D call. V was cut by 0 bases and J by 6 bases, with 16 bases left in between. CDR1 is SGDLS and CDR2 is YYNGEE in the germline V gene. The CDR3 runs 16 residues. The CDR3 here is CASSVEPRDYTQPQHF. The CDR3, as DNA: TGTGCCAGCAGCGTAGAGCCCCGGGATTATACTCAGCCCCAGCATTTT.

V is TRBV2 and J is TRBJ1-5; D gene ambiguous. V lost 4 bases, J lost 1 base, and 14 bases lay in between. The CDR3 covers 16 residues. Germline V gene sequence: CDR1 SNHLY, CDR2 FYNNEI. This chain's CDR3 is CASSGLGGSSNQPQHF. DNA of the CDR3: TGTGCCAGCAGTGGCCTCGGAGGGTCCAGCAATCAGCCCCAGCATTTT.

The chain links TRBV3-1 (or the pseudogene TRBV3-2) to TRBJ1-2; 9 bases line up with TRBD1. Unmatched junction bases numbered 7, after V lost 5 bases and J lost 6 bases. Germline V CDR1 and CDR2: LGHDT, YNNKEL (reference sequence). CDR3 length: 14 residues. As DNA, the CDR3 is TGTGCCAGCAGCTTGGGACAGGGTGACGATGGCTACACCTTC. As protein: CASSLGQGDDGYTF.

The chain carries TRBV19 and TRBJ1-1, with 7 bases identical to TRBD1. CDR1 and CDR2 from the germline V gene are LNHDA and SQIVND (reference sequence). Trimming removed 6 bases from V and 5 bases from J; junction bases left unmatched: 12. The CDR3 contains 15 residues. The CDR3 nucleotides read TGTGCCAGTAGGGTATTGGGGACAGCATTTACTGAAGCTTTCTTT. Translation: CASRVLGTAFTEAFF.

The chain carries TRBV3-1 (or the pseudogene TRBV3-2) and TRBJ2-3, with D tentatively TRBD2 (6 bases). V shed 4 bases and J shed 4 bases, with 12 bases lying between them. This CDR3 is 14 amino acids long. CDR1 is LGHDT and CDR2 is YNNKEL in the germline V gene (reference sequence). CDR3 bases: TGTGCCAGCAGCCCCGGGGGTGACTCAGATACGCAGTATTTT. Its protein product is CASSPGGDSDTQYF.

V usage is TRBV19 and J usage is TRBJ2-2, with TRBD2 matching 9 bases. The CDR3 loop spans 18 amino acids. V lost 2 bases to trimming and J lost 2 bases; unmatched junction nucleotides: 9. Germline V lookup: CDR1 LNHDA, CDR2 SQIVND (reference sequence). The CDR3 DNA reads as TGTGCCAGTAGTATACTCCGCGGGCGGGGGGGCAACACCGGGGAGCTGTTTTTT. This sequence encodes CASSILRGRGGNTGELFF. The full variable domain, its missing parts supplied by reference TRBV19 and TRBJ2-2, is DGGITQSPKYLFRKEGQNVTLSCEQNLNHDAMYWYRQDPGQGLRLIYYSQIVNDFQKGDIAEGYSVSREKKESFPLTVTSAQKNPTAFYLCASSILRGRGGNTGELFFGEGSRLTVL.